One and the same sample provided the 7 T cell receptor beta chains below, sequenced in a study of OX40 agonist ivuxolimab in advanced cancers. Library prep was done by the immunoSEQ multiplex PCR assay. Not all clones reach the TCRdb copy of this immuneACCESS table, which keeps in-frame sequences only. Checked studies attribute under half of the gap to unresolved V genes and leave the rest unexplained. Here the sample has about 90,000 clones; 75% to 95% occur a single time. Together, the top ten hold about 9% of the sample. The sequences come from CD4+ or CD8+ T cells sorted from blood, collected in a trial of the OX40 agonist ivuxolimab. The receptors come from an adult with an advanced solid tumor such as melanoma, head and neck, liver or kidney cancer.

This sequence joins TRBV27 and TRBJ1-5; D not resolved. The CDR3 covers 12 residues. The ends were cut back, 8 bases at V and 0 bases at J, with 5 bases in the middle. CDR1 is MNHEY, CDR2 SMNVEV, per germline (reference sequence). CDR3 in amino acids: CASGYSNQPQHF. The DNA for the CDR3 is TGTGCCAGCGGTTATAGCAATCAGCCCCAGCATTTT.

The V and J genes are TRBV6-5 and TRBJ1-1; TRBD1 matches at 7 bases. Losses at the gene ends were 2 bases for V and 4 bases for J; bases not matched to a gene: 4. The CDR3 spans 14 residues. Germline values: CDR1 MNHEY, CDR2 SVGAGI. DNA for the CDR3: TGTGCCAGCAGTTACAACAGGGGCGGCACTGAAGCTTTCTTT. Translated, it gives CASSYNRGGTEAFF.

V is TRBV10-2 and J is TRBJ2-3; 7 bases align to TRBD2. Germline loops: CDR1 WSHSY, CDR2 SAAADI. V lost 0 bases, J lost 4 bases, and 4 bases stayed unmatched. CDR3 size: 15 residues. The CDR3 loop reads CASSESGGGADTQYF. As DNA, the CDR3 is TGCGCCAGCAGTGAGTCGGGTGGGGGGGCAGATACGCAGTATTTT.

This clone was detected only once. The V gene is TRBV5-6, the J gene TRBJ2-7; D is possibly TRBD1 (6 bases). Trimming took 4 bases from V and 3 from J, leaving 11 bases between them. CDR1 and CDR2 from the germline V gene are SGHDT and YYEEEE. The CDR3 is made up of 13 amino acids. The CDR3 region has the DNA TGTGCCAGCAGCCCTCGGACAGACTACGAGCAGTACTTC. It yields the protein CASSPRTDYEQYF.

The gene calls are TRBV6-1 and TRBJ2-1; D is unclear. CDR3 size: 13 residues. V lost 4 bases to trimming and J lost 0 bases, with 4 bases between them. Germline assignment: CDR1 MNHNS and CDR2 SASEGT. In DNA, the CDR3 is TGTGCCAGCAGTGGGGACTCCTACAATGAGCAGTTCTTC. Encoded protein: CASSGDSYNEQFF.

V gene TRBV14 combines with J gene TRBJ2-3, with D perhaps matching TRBD2 (5 bases). V lost 4 bases, J lost 4 bases, and 15 bases lay in between. This CDR3 spans 15 amino acids. Germline-derived CDR1 and CDR2 are SGHDN and FVKESK. The CDR3 sequence: CASSPSGPWADTQYF. The CDR3, as DNA: TGTGCCAGCAGCCCGAGCGGTCCCTGGGCAGATACGCAGTATTTT.

Regarding this clone: An end of the junction does not agree with germline; a read error may underlie this. The chain couples TRBV7-7 to TRBJ2-3; TRBD2 aligns across 8 bases. CDR3 size: 15 residues. Germline V gene lookup returns CDR1 SSHAT and CDR2 FNYEAQ (reference sequence). In DNA form, the CDR3 reads TGTGCTAGCAGCGACACTAGCGGAGCAACGGATACGCAGTATTTT. Translation: CASSDTSGATDTQYF.